The 13 T cell receptor beta chains below all came from one sample that was sequenced in a study of shared clonotypes between healthy human individuals. The method was immunoSEQ multiplex PCR; TCRdb's version includes in-frame clones alone and lacks a portion of them. Of hundreds of thousands of clones listed, 74% are singletons. Sequencing input: memory CD4+ T cells sorted from blood. Stated subset: CD45RA-negative fraction. The receptors were sampled from a man in his thirties or forties in good health.

The J gene is TRBJ1-5, the V gene TRBV28; no definite D call. The CDR3 spans 14 residues. CDR1 and CDR2 (germline): MDHEN, SYDVKM. Trimming left V 4 bases short and J 0 bases short, with 7 bases between. The CDR3: CASSSSYSNQPQHF. In nucleotides, the CDR3 is TGTGCCAGCAGTTCAAGTTATAGCAATCAGCCCCAGCATTTT. Drawing the rest from reference TRBV28 and TRBJ1-5, the complete variable domain is DVKVTQSSRYLVKRTGEKVFLECVQDMDHENMFWYRQDPGLGLRLIYFSYDVKMKEKGDIPEGYSVSREKKERFSLILESASTNQTSMYLCASSSSYSNQPQHFGDGTRLSIL.

With respect to this clone: A much larger clone is a single base away; this may be a read error. At the DNA level, this CDR3 is encoded by other sequences in the same sample as well. The CDR3 DNA reads TGCGCCAGCAGCTCAGGGACCTACGAGCAGTACTTC. This gives the protein CASSSGTYEQYF. The rearrangement joins TRBV5-1 to TRBJ2-7; D is perhaps TRBD1 (5 bases). The germline V gene encodes CDR1 SGHRS and CDR2 YFSETQ. CDR3 length: 12 residues. V was shortened by 3 bases and J by 2 bases, with 6 bases between the two germline ends.

The V call is TRBV5-1, the J call TRBJ2-5; 8 positions match TRBD2. This CDR3 is 16 amino acids long. The ends lost 0 bases at V and 2 bases at J; junction bases unmatched: 6. CDR1 and CDR2 (germline): SGHRS, YFSETQ. The DNA of the CDR3 is TGCGCCAGCAGCTTGGTGCTGACTAGCGCGCAAGAGACCCAGTACTTC. Translated: CASSLVLTSAQETQYF.

The sample holds one count of this clone. The V call is TRBV7-2, the J call TRBJ2-7; D may be TRBD2 (6 bases). Germline V gives CDR1 SGHTA, CDR2 FQGNSA. The CDR3 is 14 amino acids. Trimming removed 3 bases at V and 2 bases at J, with 11 bases between. CDR3 sequence: CASSFSGLPYEQYF. CDR3 DNA: TGTGCCAGCAGCTTTAGCGGATTACCCTACGAGCAGTACTTC.

V and J are TRBV18 and TRBJ2-2; TRBD2 aligns across 7 bases. Germline V gives CDR1 KGHSH, CDR2 LQKENI. The V and J ends lost 0 bases and 2 bases, in that order; junction bases with no gene match: 6. The CDR3 consists of 17 residues. CDR3 in amino acids: CASSPPGGSQNTGELFF. Written as DNA, the CDR3 is TGTGCCAGCTCACCACCGGGAGGGTCCCAAAACACCGGGGAGCTGTTTTTT.

V and J are TRBV28 and TRBJ1-2; D uncertain. V lost 5 bases to trimming and J lost 0 bases, with 19 bases between them. The CDR3 consists of 17 residues. The V gene's germline CDR1 is MDHEN and CDR2 SYDVKM. The CDR3 DNA is TGTGCCAGCAGTATCTTGATGAGGGAGCAAGCTAACTATGGCTACACCTTC. It yields the protein CASSILMREQANYGYTF.

A word on this clone: Other nucleotide sequences from this sample produce the same CDR3. The chain combines TRBV7-9 with TRBJ1-1, with 9 bases aligning to TRBD1. Germline lookup yields CDR1 SEHNR and CDR2 FQNEAQ (reference sequence). Unmatched junction bases numbered 6, after V lost 5 bases and J lost 5 bases. There are 14 residues in the CDR3. The CDR3 coding sequence is TGTGCCAGCAGCCTACAGGGGGCGAATACTGAAGCTTTCTTT. It translates to CASSLQGANTEAFF.

This clone was detected only once. The V call is TRBV30, the J call TRBJ2-5; TRBD1 aligns across 7 bases. CDR3 length: 14 residues. CDR1 and CDR2 (germline): GTSNPN, SVGIG (reference sequence). With 7 bases clipped from V and 2 bases from J, the junction kept 10 bases outside the gene matches. The CDR3 region is CASQVGTVQETQYF. The CDR3 bases are TGTGCCTCCCAAGTAGGGACAGTTCAAGAGACCCAGTACTTC.

Here the CDR3 reads CASSEAGGLGWDTQYF. CDR3 coding DNA: TGTGCCAGCAGTGAAGCGGGCGGACTCGGCTGGGATACGCAGTATTTT. V gene TRBV2 combines with J gene TRBJ2-3; D may be TRBD2 (5 bases). Trimming took 0 bases from V and 6 from J, leaving 16 bases between them. The germline CDR1 and CDR2 sequences are SNHLY and FYNNEI. The CDR3 contains 16 residues.

This chain links TRBV5-1 with TRBJ2-5, with 8 nucleotides matching TRBD1. Per the germline V gene, CDR1 is SGHRS and CDR2 is YFSETQ. The V segment lost 2 bases and the J segment 1 base; nucleotides outside the gene matches: 1. CDR3 length: 14 residues. The CDR3 here is CASSFQGAQETQYF. The CDR3 DNA follows: TGCGCCAGCAGCTTTCAGGGGGCCCAAGAGACCCAGTACTTC.

The rearrangement links TRBV6-1 to TRBJ1-4; D is unresolved. The length of the CDR3 is 13 residues. V gave up 6 bases and J gave up 5 bases, with 10 bases separating them. CDR1 is MNHNS and CDR2 is SASEGT in the germline V gene. The CDR3 DNA sequence: TGTGCCAGCAGGGCGACAAAGAATGAAAAACTGTTTTTT. This sequence encodes CASRATKNEKLFF.

The chain has TRBV2 and TRBJ1-3; D is undetermined. Germline CDR1 is SNHLY and CDR2 is FYNNEI. CDR3 length: 14 residues. The V gene lost 2 bases and the J gene lost 4 bases, with 9 bases spanning the gap. DNA for the CDR3: TGTGCCAGCAGTGAACCTACCCCCGGAAACACCATATATTTT. This sequence encodes CASSEPTPGNTIYF.

This clone was observed a few times. The rearrangement uses TRBV2 and TRBJ1-5; 7 positions agree with TRBD1. V trimming: 6 bases; J trimming: 2 bases; junction bases outside the gene matches: 4. The CDR3 has 14 amino acids. Germline V lookup: CDR1 SNHLY, CDR2 FYNNEI. CDR3 sequence reads: CASSYDRGNQPQHF. The DNA for the CDR3 is TGTGCCAGCAGCTACGACAGGGGCAATCAGCCCCAGCATTTT.